The following is a T cell receptor beta chain sequence with its context. One entry per CDR3 protein results from TCRdb running MiXCR on the RT-PCR reads. There are about 700,000 distinct CDR3 sequences in the sample; 14% occur only once, and 3% to 4.5% lies in the top ten. The CDR3 length is 14 residues. V lost 6 bases to trimming and J lost 8 bases; unmatched junction nucleotides: 10. Germline V CDR1 and CDR2: DFQATT, SNEGSKA (reference sequence). Sequenced input: memory CD4+ T cells from blood. The sequence was obtained from a female donor in good health, serving as a healthy control. J is TRBJ2-2 and V is TRBV20-1, with 9 bases identical to TRBD2. The CDR3 nucleotides read TGCAGTGCGTTAGGACTAGCGAGTACTGGGGAGCTGTTTTTT. Its protein is CSALGLASTGELFF.